These 19 T cell receptor beta chains were sequenced from one sample in a study of T cells in Graves' hyperthyroidism and ophthalmopathy. Amplified TCR beta CDR3 regions came from RNA transcripts. During a first-round RT-PCR of the TCR CDR3, the HTBI primer set was used. TCRdb independently ran MiXCR on the multiplex PCR reads; one entry per CDR3 protein. The sample holds around 440,000 distinct CDR3 sequences, 15% to 17% seen once. Sequencing used blood. These receptors all stem from a young woman with Graves' hyperthyroidism.

The table lists this clonotype with a few counts. The genes are TRBV10-2 and TRBJ2-3; perhaps D is TRBD1 or TRBD2 (6 bases each). The V and J ends lost 6 bases and 0 bases respectively, with 16 bases between them. Germline V gene sequence: CDR1 WSHSY, CDR2 SAAADI. The CDR3 length is 16 residues. CDR3 in DNA: TGCGCCAGCAGGGCAGTCGGGGGCCTCAGCACAGATACGCAGTATTTT. Its protein is CASRAVGGLSTDTQYF.

This clonotype was observed at least ten times. The chain combines TRBV27 with TRBJ1-6; D gene unclear. The CDR3 is made up of 18 amino acids. The germline V gene encodes CDR1 MNHEY and CDR2 SMNVEV (reference sequence). The V and J ends lost 3 bases and 2 bases respectively, with 17 bases between them. The CDR3 loop reads CASSFKGTGRTYNSPLHF. CDR3 bases: TGTGCCAGCAGTTTTAAGGGTACGGGAAGGACCTATAATTCACCCCTCCACTTT.

The chain couples TRBV3-1 to TRBJ2-1; TRBD2 agrees at 9 bases. The CDR3 covers 14 residues. CDR1 is LGHDT, CDR2 YNNKEL, per germline (reference sequence). The V gene end was trimmed by 5 bases and the J gene end by 8 bases; junction bases not matched to a gene: 7. The CDR3 here is CASSYWTSVHEQFF. CDR3 coding DNA: TGTGCCAGCAGCTACTGGACTAGCGTGCATGAGCAGTTCTTC.

Worth noting for this clonotype: This may stem from a read error, because a much larger clone lies one nucleotide away. The chain has TRBV2 and TRBJ1-1; D is unresolved. The CDR3 has 13 residues. V gave up 6 bases and J gave up 3 bases, with 11 bases separating them. The germline CDR1 and CDR2 sequences are SNHLY and FYNNEI. The CDR3 loop is CASSRYQDTEAFF. The DNA for the CDR3 is TGTGCCAGCAGCCGGTATCAGGACACTGAAGCTTTCTTT. Full variable domain (rest looked up from reference TRBV2 and TRBJ1-1): EPEVTQTPSHQVTQMGQEVILRCVPISNHLYFYWYRQILGQKVEFLVSFYNNEISEKSEIFDDQFSVERPDGSNFTLKIRSTKLEDSAMYFCASSRYQDTEAFFGQGTRLTVV.

The rearrangement links TRBV6-1 to TRBJ2-3; 9 nucleotides agree with TRBD2. This CDR3 is built from 16 residues. Germline V gives CDR1 MNHNS, CDR2 SASEGT. V lost 1 base and J lost 5; bases outside the gene matches: 7. CDR3 amino acids: CASSEEVAGAVDTQYF. CDR3 DNA sequence: TGTGCCAGCAGTGAAGAGGTAGCGGGGGCGGTAGATACGCAGTATTTT.

V and J are TRBV4-2 and TRBJ1-1; the D is unclear. The CDR3 totals 17 residues. Germline V CDR1 and CDR2: LGHNA, YNFKEQ. The ends were cut back, 4 bases at V and 10 bases at J, with 28 bases in the middle. CDR3: CASSPAGSTSFRVVAFF. The DNA of the CDR3 is TGTGCCAGCAGCCCCGCTGGGTCGACTTCCTTTCGTGTTGTAGCTTTCTTT.

This clonotype was counted at least ten times. This chain connects TRBV7-9 to TRBJ1-5; 7 bases are shared with TRBD1. Germline-derived CDR1 and CDR2 are SEHNR and FQNEAQ (reference sequence). Germline trimming cut 5 bases from V and 4 bases from J; bases unmatched to any gene: 11. The CDR3 contains 16 residues. CDR3: CASSPTGEGANQPQHF. The CDR3 DNA is TGTGCCAGCAGCCCCACAGGGGAGGGGGCGAATCAGCCCCAGCATTTT.

The chain employs TRBV5-6 and TRBJ2-1; 12 nucleotides align to TRBD1. Germline trimming cut 0 bases from V and 5 bases from J; bases unmatched to any gene: 3. The germline CDR1 and CDR2 sequences are SGHDT and YYEEEE. This CDR3 is built from 16 residues. The CDR3 DNA reads TGTGCCAGCAGCTTGGGGGGACAGGGGGCCCACAATGAGCAGTTCTTC. Protein: CASSLGGQGAHNEQFF.

This clonotype was detected only a few times. The genes are TRBV10-1 and TRBJ2-7, with 7 bases lining up with TRBD1. The CDR3 sequence is 15 residues long. Germline-derived CDR1 and CDR2 are WNHNN and SYGVQD (reference sequence). With 0 bases clipped from V and 0 bases from J, the junction kept 2 bases outside the gene matches. CDR3 bases: TGCGCCAGCAGTGAGTCGGGACAGCCCTCCTACGAGCAGTACTTC. Encoded protein: CASSESGQPSYEQYF.

The chain couples TRBV4-2 to TRBJ1-3; 7 bases agree with TRBD1. The CDR3 is 17 residues long. J gave up 2 bases and V 0 bases, and 7 bases lay outside the gene matches. The germline V gene has CDR1 LGHNA and CDR2 YNFKEQ. The CDR3 coding sequence is TGTGCCAGCAGCCAAGATATTGGGCAGGGGGCTGGAAACACCATATATTTT. Encoded protein: CASSQDIGQGAGNTIYF.

This clonotype was counted at least ten times. V is TRBV11-2 and J is TRBJ2-2; a possible D gene is TRBD2 (7 bases). The CDR3 covers 15 residues. Deletions cut 1 base from V and 6 bases from J, with 12 bases between. Germline-derived CDR1 and CDR2 are SGHAT and FQNNGV. The CDR3, as DNA: TGTGCCAGCAGCTTAGTTCGGGGGGCCCCCGGGGAGCTGTTTTTT. Amino acid sequence: CASSLVRGAPGELFF.

The rearrangement links TRBV6-1 to TRBJ1-5; TRBD1 might be the D (5 bases). Trimming left V 3 bases short and J 2 bases short, with 17 bases between. CDR1 MNHNS and CDR2 SASEGT come from the germline V gene. This CDR3 has 17 residues. The CDR3 DNA reads TGTGCCAGCAGTGAGGCGTGGGGGAGGGGCGGCAATCAGCCCCAGCATTTT. It is translated as CASSEAWGRGGNQPQHF.

V usage is TRBV28 and J usage is TRBJ2-2, with 9 bases matching TRBD1. CDR1 and CDR2 from the germline V gene are MDHEN and SYDVKM. This CDR3 spans 15 amino acids. V shed 6 bases and J 5 bases; nucleotides not matched to a gene: 7. In nucleotides, the CDR3 is TGTGCCAGCAGCTCCGGACAGGGGAGAACCGGGGAGCTGTTTTTT. This codes for CASSSGQGRTGELFF.

This clonotype appeared many times. The genes are TRBV11-2 and TRBJ2-7; a possible D gene is TRBD1 (7 bases). V gave up 3 bases and J gave up 2 bases, with 17 bases separating them. Germline values: CDR1 SGHAT, CDR2 FQNNGV. The CDR3 has 16 amino acids. CDR3 DNA: TGTGCCAGCAGCTTCGGGGGACAGCGGCCCGCCTACGAGCAGTACTTC. This gives the protein CASSFGGQRPAYEQYF.

This clonotype came up many times. This sequence joins TRBV6-1 and TRBJ1-3, with D tentatively TRBD1 (5 bases). Germline assignment: CDR1 MNHNS and CDR2 SASEGT. The CDR3 totals 16 residues. Trimming pared 5 bases from V and 2 bases from J, leaving 16 bases between. The CDR3 spells CASSRFGAATGNTIYF. The DNA of the CDR3 is TGTGCCAGCAGTCGATTCGGGGCTGCTACTGGAAACACCATATATTTT.

The chain uses TRBV7-2 and TRBJ2-7; 9 nucleotides agree with TRBD2. V shed 2 bases and J 3 bases; nucleotides not matched to a gene: 5. CDR3 size: 15 residues. CDR1 is SGHTA, CDR2 FQGNSA, per germline. The CDR3 loop is CASSLSAGGGYEQYF. For the CDR3, the DNA is TGTGCCAGCAGCTTATCGGCGGGAGGGGGCTACGAGCAGTACTTC.

This clonotype was observed a few times. The rearrangement links TRBV3-1 to TRBJ2-2; 8 nucleotides line up with TRBD2. The CDR3 is made up of 15 amino acids. The germline CDR1 and CDR2 sequences are LGHDT and YNNKEL (reference sequence). V lost 6 bases, J lost 7 bases, and 10 bases stayed unmatched. The CDR3 loop reads CASRINSGVVGELFF. The CDR3 DNA follows: TGTGCCAGCAGGATAAATAGCGGGGTGGTCGGGGAGCTGTTTTTT. The whole variable domain, remainder taken from reference TRBV3-1 and TRBJ2-2, is DTAVSQTPKYLVTQMGNDKSIKCEQNLGHDTMYWYKQDSKKFLKIMFSYNNKELIINETVPNRFSPKSPDKAHLNLHINSLELGDSAVYFCASRINSGVVGELFFGEGSRLTVL.

This clonotype was counted at least ten times. The chain has TRBV2 and TRBJ2-3; a weak D match, TRBD2 (6 bases). This CDR3 contains 13 residues. Trimming shortened V by 8 bases and J by 6 bases, and 15 bases separated the two germline ends. Germline V gives CDR1 SNHLY, CDR2 FYNNEI. CDR3 coding DNA: TGTGCCAGCTTACTAGGAGGGAGTGATACGCAGTATTTT. Translation gives CASLLGGSDTQYF.

This clonotype occurred a few times. A read error may be the cause here, since a much bigger clone is one base away. The V gene is TRBV5-5, the J gene TRBJ2-1, with D perhaps TRBD1 (6 bases). Germline CDR1 reads SGHKS; CDR2 reads YYEKEE (reference sequence). CDR3 length equals 15 residues. With 3 bases removed from V and 0 bases from J, the gap between germline ends came to 10 bases. CDR3 in DNA: TGTGCCAGCAGCTCAGACAGGCTCTCCTACAATGAGCAGTTCTTC. Its protein is CASSSDRLSYNEQFF.